Each of the 30 T cell receptor beta chains below was sequenced from the same sample in a study of T cells in Graves' hyperthyroidism and ophthalmopathy. There were TCR beta CDR3 regions amplified from RNA transcripts. The HTBI primer set was used in a first-round RT-PCR of the TCR CDR3. From the multiplex PCR reads, TCRdb called clonotypes with MiXCR, one entry per CDR3 protein. Among roughly 100,000 distinct CDR3 sequences listed, roughly 44% were seen once. The sample taken for sequencing was blood. Every receptor here comes from a man aged 35 to 55 with Graves' hyperthyroidism.

The sample holds many counts of this clonotype. The chain combines TRBV9 with TRBJ2-5; the D is unclear. CDR1 and CDR2 from the germline V gene are SGDLS and YYNGEE. The V end lost 6 bases, the J end lost 0 bases, and 6 bases lay between the germline ends. There are 12 residues in the CDR3. This CDR3 is CASKGDQETQYF. The CDR3 DNA follows: TGTGCCAGCAAAGGAGACCAAGAGACCCAGTACTTC.

This sequence joins TRBV10-2 and TRBJ2-5, with 15 bases identical to TRBD2. Germline CDR1 is WSHSY and CDR2 is SAAADI. The V segment lost 7 bases and the J segment 1 base; nucleotides outside the gene matches: 4. This CDR3 is built from 16 residues. Written as DNA, the CDR3 is TGCGCCAGCACCGGGACTAGCGGGGGGATCCAAGAGACCCAGTACTTC. The encoded protein is CASTGTSGGIQETQYF.

This clonotype occurred many times. V is TRBV20-1 and J is TRBJ1-5; maybe TRBD1 (5 bases). The germline V gene encodes CDR1 DFQATT and CDR2 SNEGSKA (reference sequence). V was clipped by 3 bases and J by 0 bases, with 9 bases between them. CDR3 length: 14 residues. DNA for the CDR3: TGCAGTGCTAGTTCAGGGTTTAGCAATCAGCCCCAGCATTTT. It specifies CSASSGFSNQPQHF.

This clonotype was detected ten times or more. The chain links TRBV2 to TRBJ2-1; D is ambiguous. Trimming pared 1 base from V and 10 bases from J, leaving 5 bases between. Germline assignment: CDR1 SNHLY and CDR2 FYNNEI. This CDR3 has 11 amino acids. CDR3 in amino acids: CASSEVDEQFF. CDR3 bases: TGTGCCAGCAGTGAAGTCGACGAGCAGTTCTTC.

Details on this clonotype: Germline is not matched at one junction end, which may reflect a read error. V and J are TRBV30 and TRBJ2-6, with 7 positions matching TRBD1. Germline V gene lookup returns CDR1 GTSNPN and CDR2 SVGIG (reference sequence). The CDR3 contains 15 residues. CDR3 DNA: TGTGCCTGGAGGGGACAGAACTCTGGGGCCAACGTCCGGACTTTC. Residues: CAWRGQNSGANVRTF.

This clonotype was counted ten times or more. The chain has TRBV7-2 and TRBJ2-5; the match to TRBD1 covers 8 bases. Germline V gene data show CDR1 as SGHTA and CDR2 as FQGNSA. Unmatched junction bases numbered 9, after V lost 5 bases and J lost 4 bases. This CDR3 is built from 15 residues. CDR3 DNA sequence: TGTGCCAGCAGCAACCTCGGACAGGGTTTAGAGACCCAGTACTTC. It yields the protein CASSNLGQGLETQYF.

This clonotype was detected a few times. This chain uses TRBV27 with TRBJ2-1; D is undetermined. Germline V gene sequence: CDR1 MNHEY, CDR2 SMNVEV (reference sequence). Between the trimmed V and J ends, which lost 5 bases and 8 bases, there was a span of 16 bases. This CDR3 is built from 14 residues. CDR3 sequence: CASSISHPQDEQFF. CDR3 nucleotide sequence: TGTGCCAGCAGTATCAGCCACCCCCAGGATGAGCAGTTCTTC.

About this clonotype: This may be a read error: a much more frequent sequence differs by one nucleotide. The V and J genes are TRBV2 and TRBJ2-7; 8 bases match TRBD1. From germline, CDR1 is SNHLY and CDR2 FYNNEI. The CDR3 is made up of 13 amino acids. The CDR3 DNA is TGTGCCAGCAGCATTGACAGGGGCTCCGAGCGGTACTTC. It codes for CASSIDRGSERYF.

This clonotype was seen at least ten times. The V gene is TRBV4-3, the J gene TRBJ1-5; D gene uncertain. The CDR3 is 13 residues long. The V end lost 1 base, the J end lost 6 bases, and 7 bases lay between the germline ends. The germline V gene encodes CDR1 LGHNA and CDR2 YSLEER. The chain's CDR3 is CASSQGVAQPQHF. CDR3 nucleotides: TGCGCCAGCAGCCAAGGAGTCGCTCAGCCCCAGCATTTT.

This clonotype was found many times. The rearrangement uses TRBV5-8 and TRBJ1-4; D possibly corresponds to TRBD1 (5 bases). Germline CDR1 reads SGHTS; CDR2 reads YDEGEE. CDR3 length: 15 residues. Deletions cut 4 bases from V and 7 bases from J, with 17 bases between. CDR3 residues: CASSHGGGRSEKLFF. In DNA form, the CDR3 reads TGTGCCAGCAGCCACGGGGGAGGGCGTAGTGAAAAACTGTTTTTT.

This clonotype was recorded once. The J gene is TRBJ2-7, the V gene TRBV6-6, with D perhaps given as TRBD1 or TRBD2 (5 bases each). Trimming pared 2 bases from V and 3 bases from J, leaving 14 bases between. CDR1 MNHNY and CDR2 SVGAGI come from the germline V gene (reference sequence). CDR3 size: 15 residues. The CDR3 loop reads CASSYEAGAIYEQYF. DNA for the CDR3: TGTGCCAGCAGTTACGAGGCCGGGGCCATCTACGAGCAGTACTTC.

In the case of this clonotype: The junction and the germline gene differ at one end; a read error may be behind it. CDR3 sequence reads: CASTLWDRYEQYF. In nucleotides, the CDR3 is TGTGCTAGCACCCTGTGGGACAGGTACGAGCAGTACTTC. The chain is built from TRBV7-7 and TRBJ2-7, with 8 positions matching TRBD1. The CDR3 contains 13 residues. The germline V gene has CDR1 SSHAT and CDR2 FNYEAQ (reference sequence).

This clonotype was counted ten times or more. The chain joins TRBV5-1 to TRBJ2-4; D is ambiguous. The germline V gene encodes CDR1 SGHRS and CDR2 YFSETQ. The CDR3 has 15 residues. Trimming removed 1 base from V and 6 bases from J, with 14 bases in between. The CDR3 DNA sequence: TGCGCCAGCAGCTTGAGTGGTAAAGACCTAAACATTCAGTACTTC. Its translation is CASSLSGKDLNIQYF. Full variable domain (rest looked up from reference TRBV5-1 and TRBJ2-4): KAGVTQTPRYLIKTRGQQVTLSCSPISGHRSVSWYQQTPGQGLQFLFEYFSETQRNKGNFPGRFSGRQFSNSRSEMNVSTLELGDSALYLCASSLSGKDLNIQYFGAGTRLSVL.

This clonotype came up once. A much more abundant neighbour one base away suggests this may be a read error. The J gene is TRBJ1-4, the V gene TRBV12-3 or TRBV12-4; 8 positions agree with TRBD1. The CDR3 consists of 14 residues. V gave up 6 bases and J gave up 6 bases; unmatched junction bases: 6. CDR3 amino acids: CASRPGTGDEKLFF. The DNA of the CDR3 is TGTGCCAGCAGGCCCGGGACAGGAGATGAAAAACTGTTTTTT.

This clonotype was seen repeatedly, ten times or more. The rearrangement joins TRBV13 to TRBJ2-6, with D tentatively TRBD1 (5 bases). The CDR3 is made up of 14 amino acids. Germline CDR1 and CDR2: PRHDT and FYEKMQ (reference sequence). V was shortened by 7 bases and J by 2 bases, with 9 bases between the two germline ends. This chain's CDR3 is CASKRGPGANVLTF. The CDR3 nucleotides are TGTGCCAGCAAAAGGGGCCCTGGGGCCAACGTCCTGACTTTC. Variable domain in full (rest from reference TRBV13 and TRBJ2-6): AAGVIQSPRHLIKEKRETATLKCYPIPRHDTVYWYQQGPGQDPQFLISFYEKMQSDKGSIPDRFSAQQFSDYHSELNMSSLELGDSALYFCASKRGPGANVLTFGAGSRLTVL.

V is TRBV9 and J is TRBJ2-3; D is undetermined. V dropped 5 bases and J dropped 4 bases, with 17 bases sitting between them. This CDR3 has 15 amino acids. Germline V CDR1 and CDR2: SGDLS, YYNGEE. CDR3 nucleotide sequence: TGTGCCAGCAGTTTAAAGGGTAAAGAGGCAGATACGCAGTATTTT. As protein: CASSLKGKEADTQYF. Full variable domain (outside the CDR3, taken from reference TRBV9 and TRBJ2-3): DSGVTQTPKHLITATGQRVTLRCSPRSGDLSVYWYQQSLDQGLQFLIQYYNGEERAKGNILERFSAQQFPDLHSELNLSSLELGDSALYFCASSLKGKEADTQYFGPGTRLTVL.

As DNA, the CDR3 is TGCAGCGTTGCGGGGGTGACTAGCGGGAGCGGAGATACGCAGTATTTT. It translates to CSVAGVTSGSGDTQYF. J is TRBJ2-3 and V is TRBV29-1; 12 positions agree with TRBD2. With 4 bases clipped from V and 5 bases from J, the junction kept 10 bases outside the gene matches. The germline CDR1 and CDR2 sequences are SQVTM and ANQGSEA. The CDR3 sequence is 16 residues long.

This clonotype was seen ten or more times. The gene calls are TRBV7-9 and TRBJ2-3; D possibly matches TRBD1 or TRBD2 (5 bases each). Trimming took off 4 bases at V and 1 base at J, with 12 bases between the two ends. Germline CDR1 reads SEHNR; CDR2 reads FQNEAQ (reference sequence). The CDR3 is made up of 15 amino acids. DNA for the CDR3: TGTGCCAGCAGCTGGGGTGGGGGAGGCACAGATACGCAGTATTTT. Protein product: CASSWGGGGTDTQYF.

The rearrangement joins TRBV7-2 to TRBJ2-1; TRBD2 aligns across 14 bases. Germline values: CDR1 SGHTA, CDR2 FQGNSA. The trim removed 5 bases at V and 6 bases at J, leaving 6 bases unmatched. This CDR3 contains 16 residues. The CDR3 DNA sequence: TGTGCCAGCAGCCAAGAGACTAGCGGGGGGGCCAATGAGCAGTTCTTC. Translated, it gives CASSQETSGGANEQFF. Based on the CDR3 plus reference TRBV7-2 and TRBJ2-1, the full variable domain is GAGVSQSPSNKVTEKGKDVELRCDPISGHTALYWYRQSLGQGLEFLIYFQGNSAPDKSGLPSDRFSAERTGGSVSTLTIQRTQQEDSAVYLCASSQETSGGANEQFFGPGTRLTVL.

The V and J genes are TRBV12-5 and TRBJ2-3; the match to TRBD2 covers 10 bases. This CDR3 is built from 16 residues. The germline V gene has CDR1 LGHNT and CDR2 FRNRAP. The V gene end was trimmed by 4 bases and the J gene end by 5 bases; junction bases not matched to a gene: 9. CDR3 in amino acids: CASGYPELAGRDTQYF. The DNA of the CDR3 is TGTGCTAGTGGTTACCCCGAACTAGCGGGAAGAGATACGCAGTATTTT.

The chain recombines TRBV2 with TRBJ2-7; maybe TRBD2 (6 bases). The V end was cut by 4 bases, the J end by 7 bases, with 14 bases between. Germline CDR1 is SNHLY and CDR2 is FYNNEI. The CDR3 loop spans 13 amino acids. The CDR3 DNA reads TGTGCCAGCAGTGGTGTGGGGAGGCCGGAGCAGTACTTC. Translating it yields CASSGVGRPEQYF.

This clonotype has at least ten counts. The CDR3 is CASTGLVEDTQYF. The CDR3 bases are TGCGCCAGCACTGGACTAGTGGAAGATACGCAGTATTTT. V gene TRBV10-2 combines with J gene TRBJ2-3; 7 bases are shared with TRBD2. The CDR3 is 13 residues long. The V gene end was trimmed by 7 bases and the J gene end by 5 bases; junction bases not matched to a gene: 6. Germline CDR1 WSHSY, CDR2 SAAADI.

This clonotype has ten or more counts. The chain employs TRBV7-2 and TRBJ2-1; tentative D call: TRBD2 (6 bases). V lost 6 bases and J 4 bases, leaving 16 bases between the germline ends. This CDR3 has 15 amino acids. Germline V lookup: CDR1 SGHTA, CDR2 FQGNSA. The CDR3 spells CASRTGTLGYNEQFF. CDR3 coding DNA: TGTGCCAGCAGAACCGGGACTCTAGGATACAATGAGCAGTTCTTC.

There are many counts of this clonotype. V is TRBV12-3 or TRBV12-4 and J is TRBJ1-5; D is unclear. V was pared by 3 bases and J by 5 bases, with 5 bases between. This CDR3 spans 12 amino acids. In DNA, the CDR3 is TGTGCCAGCAGTTTCTTGTATCAGCCCCAGCATTTT. It codes for CASSFLYQPQHF.

This clonotype was counted ten times or more. V and J are TRBV7-9 and TRBJ2-2; 8 bases are a match to TRBD1. CDR3 length: 15 amino acids. V dropped 5 bases and J dropped 3; count of bases not matched to a gene: 5. In germline, CDR1 is SEHNR, CDR2 FQNEAQ (reference sequence). CDR3 nucleotide sequence: TGTGCCAGCAGCCCTCAGGGGGCTCACACCGGGGAGCTGTTTTTT. Translation gives CASSPQGAHTGELFF.

This clonotype has a count of ten or more. The chain employs TRBV11-1 and TRBJ2-2, with D uncertain. V was pared by 1 base and J by 4 bases, with 7 bases between. Germline V gene sequence: CDR1 SGHAT, CDR2 FQDESV (reference sequence). This CDR3 comprises 14 residues. CDR3 bases: TGTGCCAGCAGCTTAGGCCGTTCCACCGGGGAGCTGTTTTTT. This encodes CASSLGRSTGELFF.

The chain employs TRBV5-1 and TRBJ2-5; 7 bases agree with TRBD2. J gave up 4 bases and V 3 bases, and 9 bases lay outside the gene matches. CDR3 size: 15 residues. Germline V CDR1 and CDR2: SGHRS, YFSETQ. DNA for the CDR3: TGCGCCAGCAGCTGGGGACTATCAAGAAGAGAGACCCAGTACTTC. The encoded protein is CASSWGLSRRETQYF.

The genes are TRBV7-6 and TRBJ1-2; 7 bases line up with TRBD1. Germline V gene data show CDR1 as SGHVS and CDR2 as FNYEAQ. Germline trimming cut 1 base from V and 5 bases from J; bases unmatched to any gene: 7. This CDR3 is built from 15 residues. The CDR3 bases are TGTGCCAGCAGCTTAGGAGGGGGCCGAGAATATGGCTACACCTTC. Its translation is CASSLGGGREYGYTF. The whole variable domain, filled in from reference TRBV7-6 and TRBJ1-2, reads GAGVSQSPRYKVTKRGQDVALRCDPISGHVSLYWYRQALGQGPEFLTYFNYEAQQDKSGLPNDRFSAERPEGSISTLTIQRTEQRDSAMYRCASSLGGGREYGYTFGSGTRLTVV.

This clonotype was seen repeatedly, ten times or more. This chain uses TRBV29-1 with TRBJ2-2, with D perhaps TRBD2 (6 bases). CDR1 and CDR2 (germline): SQVTM, ANQGSEA. V was cut by 5 bases and J by 6 bases, with 16 bases left in between. The CDR3 is 14 amino acids. The CDR3 DNA is TGCAGCGTTATCGGCGGGCCGGGGGCCGGGGAGCTGTTTTTT. Amino acids: CSVIGGPGAGELFF.

This clonotype was detected ten times or more. The chain combines TRBV11-2 with TRBJ2-3; TRBD1 agrees at 8 bases. V shed 5 bases and J 0 bases; nucleotides not matched to a gene: 7. Germline V gene data show CDR1 as SGHAT and CDR2 as FQNNGV. CDR3 length: 16 amino acids. This chain's CDR3 is CASSPLRTGSTDTQYF. CDR3 sequence (DNA): TGTGCCAGCAGCCCACTACGGACAGGGAGCACAGATACGCAGTATTTT.